These T cell receptor beta chains were read from a single sample in a study of blood T cell repertoires in COVID-19. Some clones are missing from TCRdb's copy, which holds only in-frame ones; the method was immunoSEQ multiplex PCR. The repertoire holds 150,000 or so clones, with roughly 90% as singletons. Sequencing used peripheral blood. The receptors come from a man between 60 and 75 years old with acute or convalescent COVID-19. Each CDR3 is given with its conserved first and last residue. D genes are given only for firm matches. The size entry is marked missing in some rows and otherwise reads once, few, many or a size class.

d_call,j_call,clone_size,v_call,cdr3_nt,cdr3_aa
NA,TRBJ1-6,NA,TRBV18,TGTGCCAGCTCACAGACAGTAGAATCCTATAATTCACCCCTCCACTTT,CASSQTVESYNSPLHF
NA,TRBJ1-1,few,TRBV7-2,TGTGCCAGCAGCTTAAACGGTAACACTGAAGCTTTCTTT,CASSLNGNTEAFF
NA,TRBJ1-3,NA,TRBV30,TGTGCCTGGAGTGTGGGGCAATTCTCTGGAAACACCATATATTTT,CAWSVGQFSGNTIYF
TRBD2,TRBJ2-1,NA,TRBV10-3,TGTGCCATCAGTCTTCAACTAGCGGGGGGGAGCAATGAGCAGTTCTTC,CAISLQLAGGSNEQFF
TRBD2,TRBJ2-5,NA,TRBV15,TGTGCCACCAGCAGCCGCGGGACTAGCGGGGGCAACCAAGAGACCCAGTACTTC,CATSSRGTSGGNQETQYF
TRBD2,TRBJ2-5,NA,TRBV7-3,TGTGCCAGCAGCTTACCTGGCGGGAGCGGGTACCAAGAGACCCAGTACTTC,CASSLPGGSGYQETQYF
NA,TRBJ1-5,NA,TRBV5-1,TGCGCCAGCAGCTTGTCCCCCGGAAGGGGTCAGCCCCAGCATTTT,CASSLSPGRGQPQHF
TRBD1,TRBJ1-5,NA,TRBV10-2,TGCGCCAGCGGGACAGGGGGCAATCAGCCCCAGCATTTT,CASGTGGNQPQHF
TRBD2,TRBJ2-7,NA,TRBV19,TGTGCCAGTAGTATCCAAACTAGCGGAAGCTCCTACGAGCAGTACTTC,CASSIQTSGSSYEQYF
TRBD1,TRBJ1-4,NA,TRBV2,TGTGCCAGCAGTCTACAGGGGGTTAATGAAAAACTGTTTTTT,CASSLQGVNEKLFF
NA,TRBJ2-5,NA,TRBV5-5,TGTGCCAGCAGCTTTGTACGTCAACAACCTCTACTAGACACGCAAGAGACCCAGTACTTC,CASSFVRQQPLLDTQETQYF
TRBD2,TRBJ2-7,NA,TRBV7-9,TGTGCCAGCAGCGGTACTAGCGGTGCCTACGAGCAGTACTTC,CASSGTSGAYEQYF
NA,TRBJ1-1,many,TRBV10-3,TGTGCCTCCCAAGGGGGAGGGGTGAACACTGAAGCTTTCTTT,CASQGGGVNTEAFF
NA,TRBJ2-2,NA,TRBV3-1/TRBV3-2,TGTGCCAGCAGCCAAATTGGGGGCGCGAACACCGGGGAGCTGTTTTTT,CASSQIGGANTGELFF
NA,TRBJ2-5,NA,TRBV11-2,TGTGCCAGCAGCTTAGATCTCGGGGTGGGGTTAAGGGAGACCCAGTACTTC,CASSLDLGVGLRETQYF
TRBD1,TRBJ1-2,NA,TRBV7-3,TGTGCCAGCAGCTTAAGGGGACAGGGATCCGATGGCTACACCTTC,CASSLRGQGSDGYTF
NA,TRBJ1-1,NA,TRBV10-1,TGCGCCAGCAGTGACAGGGCCGAGGCTGAAGCTTTCTTT,CASSDRAEAEAFF
TRBD1,TRBJ1-2,NA,TRBV9,TGTGCCAGCAGCGTCCTAACAGGGGATGGCTACACCTTC,CASSVLTGDGYTF
NA,TRBJ1-2,few,TRBV29-1,TGCAGCGTTGATGGAGAAAGTGGCTACACCTTC,CSVDGESGYTF
NA,TRBJ1-2,NA,TRBV5-6,TGTGCCAGCAGCTTGGGGCGTCAGGGGACCTATGGCTACACCTTC,CASSLGRQGTYGYTF
NA,TRBJ2-7,NA,TRBV9,TGTGCCAGCAGCGTAGATATGGAGGGAACCTACGAGCAGTACTTC,CASSVDMEGTYEQYF
NA,TRBJ2-2,few,TRBV10-1,TGCGCCAGCAGTGTACGCGGGGAGCCGAGGACCGGGGAGCTGTTTTTT,CASSVRGEPRTGELFF
TRBD2,TRBJ2-1,NA,TRBV7-3,TGTGCCAGCAGCCCCTTAGCGGGAGTGGGCAATGAGCAGTTCTTC,CASSPLAGVGNEQFF
NA,TRBJ1-3,NA,TRBV5-6,TGTGCCAGCAGCTTGCCGCAGGCCTCTGGAAACACCATATATTTT,CASSLPQASGNTIYF
NA,TRBJ1-1,NA,TRBV5-1,TGCGCCAGCAGCTTGGAGATCGGCACTGAAGCTTTCTTT,CASSLEIGTEAFF
TRBD2,TRBJ2-1,NA,TRBV2,TGTGCCAGCAGTGAGGGCGGGAGCTCCTACAATGAGCAGTTCTTC,CASSEGGSSYNEQFF
TRBD1,TRBJ1-2,NA,TRBV6-2/TRBV6-3,TGTGCCAGCAGCCGCTTCCGGGACAGGTTAAACTATGGCTACACCTTC,CASSRFRDRLNYGYTF
NA,TRBJ2-5,once,TRBV29-1,TGCAGCGTTGAAGAAGGGGTCAAGACCCAGTACTTC,CSVEEGVKTQYF
NA,TRBJ1-1,NA,TRBV27,TGTGCCAGCAGTTTGAGCTTGAACACTGAAGCTTTCTTT,CASSLSLNTEAFF
NA,TRBJ2-2,NA,TRBV5-6,TGTGCCAGCAGCTCCGTCCTATCCACCGGGGAGCTGTTTTTT,CASSSVLSTGELFF
NA,TRBJ1-5,NA,TRBV30,TGTGCCTGGAGTCCCGGCCTAGGAGGGCCCCAGCATTTT,CAWSPGLGGPQHF
NA,TRBJ1-2,NA,TRBV27,TGTGCCAGCAGTTTAAAAGGAGGGGAAGGGAGCTATGGCTACACCTTC,CASSLKGGEGSYGYTF
NA,TRBJ1-1,NA,TRBV5-4,TGTGCCAGCAGCTTGGAGGTCGGGACTGAAGCTTTCTTT,CASSLEVGTEAFF
NA,TRBJ1-4,NA,TRBV19,TGTGCCACCTCCCTAGTCCCTGAAAAACTGTTTTTT,CATSLVPEKLFF
NA,TRBJ2-5,few,TRBV7-9,TGTGCCAGCAGCTTAGAGACAGCTCCGTACCAAGAGACCCAGTACTTC,CASSLETAPYQETQYF